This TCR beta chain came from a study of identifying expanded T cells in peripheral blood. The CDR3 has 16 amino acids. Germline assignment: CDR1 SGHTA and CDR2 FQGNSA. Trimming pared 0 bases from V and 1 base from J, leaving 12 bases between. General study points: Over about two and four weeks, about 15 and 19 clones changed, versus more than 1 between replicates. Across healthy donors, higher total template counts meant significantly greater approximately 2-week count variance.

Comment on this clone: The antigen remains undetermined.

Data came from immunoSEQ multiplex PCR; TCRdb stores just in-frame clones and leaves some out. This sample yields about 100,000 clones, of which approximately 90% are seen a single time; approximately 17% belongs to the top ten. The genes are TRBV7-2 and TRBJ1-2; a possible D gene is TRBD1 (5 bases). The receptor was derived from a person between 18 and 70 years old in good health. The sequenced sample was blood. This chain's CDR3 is CASSLATGTGNYGYTF. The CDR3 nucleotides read TGTGCCAGCAGCTTAGCTACGGGGACCGGTAACTATGGCTACACCTTC.